This T cell receptor beta chain was sequenced in a study of T-cell reconstitution after alpha-beta-depleted transplantation in children. The authors prepared the TCRbeta library with unique molecular identifiers. A single record per CDR3 protein comes from TCRdb applying MiXCR to the PCR reads. This table holds 500,000 or so distinct CDR3 sequences, approximately 29% found once. Trimming at V came to 7 bases and at J to 5 bases, leaving 11 bases not matched to a gene. Per the germline V gene, CDR1 is MNHNS and CDR2 is SASEGT. This CDR3 contains 15 residues. The chain couples TRBV6-1 to TRBJ1-2; 9 bases map to TRBD1. The receptor was isolated from a human donor who donated a stem cell graft to a child with aplastic anemia. Specimen: PBMCs from the stem cell graft donor, collected from the stem cell graft. The CDR3 sequence is CASIQQGTGRYGYTF. CDR3 in DNA: TGTGCCAGCATCCAACAGGGGACAGGGCGTTATGGCTACACCTTC.